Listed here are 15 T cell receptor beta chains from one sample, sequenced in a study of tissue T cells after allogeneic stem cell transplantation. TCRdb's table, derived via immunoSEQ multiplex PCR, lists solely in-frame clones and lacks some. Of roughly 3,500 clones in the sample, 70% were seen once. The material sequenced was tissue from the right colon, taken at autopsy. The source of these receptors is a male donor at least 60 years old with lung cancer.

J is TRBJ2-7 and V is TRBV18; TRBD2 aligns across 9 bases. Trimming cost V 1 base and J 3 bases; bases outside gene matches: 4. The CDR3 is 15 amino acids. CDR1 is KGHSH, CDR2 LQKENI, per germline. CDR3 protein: CASSPLQAGGYEQYF. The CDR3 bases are TGTGCCAGCTCACCACTACAAGCGGGGGGCTACGAGCAGTACTTC.

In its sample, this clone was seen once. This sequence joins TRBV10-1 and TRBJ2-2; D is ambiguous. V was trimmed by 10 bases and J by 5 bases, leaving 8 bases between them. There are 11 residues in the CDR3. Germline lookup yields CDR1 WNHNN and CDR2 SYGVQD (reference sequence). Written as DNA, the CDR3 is TGCGCCACCGGAGAGACCGGGGAGCTGTTTTTT. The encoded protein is CATGETGELFF.

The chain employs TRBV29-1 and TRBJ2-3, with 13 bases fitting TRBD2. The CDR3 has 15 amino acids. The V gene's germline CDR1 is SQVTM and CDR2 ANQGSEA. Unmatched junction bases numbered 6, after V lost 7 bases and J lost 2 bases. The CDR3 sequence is CSAVLAGGSTDTQYF. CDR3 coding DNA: TGCAGCGCTGTACTAGCGGGAGGGTCCACAGATACGCAGTATTTT.

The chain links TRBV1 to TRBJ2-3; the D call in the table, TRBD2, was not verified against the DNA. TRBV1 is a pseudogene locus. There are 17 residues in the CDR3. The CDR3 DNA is TGCACCAGCAGCCAAAGTGATGCTAGCGAAGACACAGATACGCAGTATTTT. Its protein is CTSSQSDASEDTDTQYF.

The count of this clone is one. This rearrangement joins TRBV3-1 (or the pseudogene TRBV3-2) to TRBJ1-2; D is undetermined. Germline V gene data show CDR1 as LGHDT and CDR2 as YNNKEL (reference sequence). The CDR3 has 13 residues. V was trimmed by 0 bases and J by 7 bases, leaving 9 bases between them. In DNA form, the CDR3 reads TGTGCCAGCAGCCAAGATGTAGGCTTTGGCTACACCTTC. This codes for CASSQDVGFGYTF.

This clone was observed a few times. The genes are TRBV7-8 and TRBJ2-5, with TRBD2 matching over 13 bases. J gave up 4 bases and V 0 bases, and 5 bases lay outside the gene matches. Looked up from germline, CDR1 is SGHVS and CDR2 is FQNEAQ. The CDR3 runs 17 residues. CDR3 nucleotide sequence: TGTGCCAGCAGCTTAGCCGGACTAGCGGGAGCGGGAGAGACCCAGTACTTC. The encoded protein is CASSLAGLAGAGETQYF.

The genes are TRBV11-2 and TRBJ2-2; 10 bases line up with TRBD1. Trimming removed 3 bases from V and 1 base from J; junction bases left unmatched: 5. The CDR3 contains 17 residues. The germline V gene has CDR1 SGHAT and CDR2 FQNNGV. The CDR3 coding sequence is TGTGCCAGCAGCTTGACAGGGGGCGCACAGAACACCGGGGAGCTGTTTTTT. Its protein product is CASSLTGGAQNTGELFF. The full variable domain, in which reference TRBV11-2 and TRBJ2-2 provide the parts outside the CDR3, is EAGVAQSPRYKIIEKRQSVAFWCNPISGHATLYWYQQILGQGPKLLIQFQNNGVVDDSQLPKDRFSAERLKGVDSTLKIQPAKLEDSAVYLCASSLTGGAQNTGELFFGEGSRLTVL.

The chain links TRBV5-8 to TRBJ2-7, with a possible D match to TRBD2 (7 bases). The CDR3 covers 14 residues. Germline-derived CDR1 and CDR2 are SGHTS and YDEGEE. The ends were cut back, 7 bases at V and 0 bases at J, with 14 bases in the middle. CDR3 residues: CASQTGLGSYEQYF. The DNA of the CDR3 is TGTGCCAGCCAGACAGGACTAGGCTCCTACGAGCAGTACTTC.

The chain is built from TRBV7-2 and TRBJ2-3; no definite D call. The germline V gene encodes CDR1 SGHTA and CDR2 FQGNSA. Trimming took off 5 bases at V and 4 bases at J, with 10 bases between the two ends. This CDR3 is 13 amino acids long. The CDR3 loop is CASSTWAADTQYF. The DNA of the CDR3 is TGTGCCAGCAGCACTTGGGCAGCAGATACGCAGTATTTT.

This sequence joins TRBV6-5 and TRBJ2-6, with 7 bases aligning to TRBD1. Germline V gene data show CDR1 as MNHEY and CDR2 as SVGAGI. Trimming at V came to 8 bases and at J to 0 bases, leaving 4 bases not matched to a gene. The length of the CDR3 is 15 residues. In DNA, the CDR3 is TGTGCCAGCGGGGGACAGAGCTCTGGGGCCAACGTCCTGACTTTC. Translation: CASGGQSSGANVLTF.

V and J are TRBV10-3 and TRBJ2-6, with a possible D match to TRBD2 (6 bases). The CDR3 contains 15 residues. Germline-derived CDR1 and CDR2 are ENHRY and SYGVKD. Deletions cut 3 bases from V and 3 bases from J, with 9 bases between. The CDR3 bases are TGTGCCATCAGTGATGTGGGAGGTGGGGCCAACGTCCTGACTTTC. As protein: CAISDVGGGANVLTF.

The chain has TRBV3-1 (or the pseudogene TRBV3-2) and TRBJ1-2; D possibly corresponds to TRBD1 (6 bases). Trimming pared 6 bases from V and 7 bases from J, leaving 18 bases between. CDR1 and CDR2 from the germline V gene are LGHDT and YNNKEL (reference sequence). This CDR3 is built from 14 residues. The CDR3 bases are TGTGCCAGCAGTTATGGGGGACAAGCCCCTGGCTACACCTTC. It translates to CASSYGGQAPGYTF.

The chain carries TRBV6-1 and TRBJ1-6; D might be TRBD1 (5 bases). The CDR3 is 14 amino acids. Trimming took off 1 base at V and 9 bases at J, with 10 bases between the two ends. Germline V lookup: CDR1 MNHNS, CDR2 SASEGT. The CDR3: CASSEDPGPSPLHF. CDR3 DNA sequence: TGTGCCAGCAGTGAAGATCCAGGGCCTTCACCCCTCCACTTT.

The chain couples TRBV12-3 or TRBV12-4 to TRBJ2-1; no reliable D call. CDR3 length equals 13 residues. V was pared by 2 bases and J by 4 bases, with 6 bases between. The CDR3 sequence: CASSLTKYNEQFF. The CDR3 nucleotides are TGTGCCAGCAGTTTAACCAAGTACAATGAGCAGTTCTTC.

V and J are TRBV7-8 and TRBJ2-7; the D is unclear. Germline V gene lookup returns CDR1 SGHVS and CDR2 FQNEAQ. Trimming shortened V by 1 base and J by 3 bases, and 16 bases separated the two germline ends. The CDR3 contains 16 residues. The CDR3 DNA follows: TGTGCCAGCAGCTTAGTGAACTGGGCAGAAGGCTACGAGCAGTACTTC. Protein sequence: CASSLVNWAEGYEQYF. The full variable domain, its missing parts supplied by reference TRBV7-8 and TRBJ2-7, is GAGVSQSPRYKVAKRGQDVALRCDPISGHVSLFWYQQALGQGPEFLTYFQNEAQLDKSGLPSDRFFAERPEGSVSTLKIQRTQQEDSAVYLCASSLVNWAEGYEQYFGPGTRLTVT.